This TCR beta chain was retrieved from a study of persistence of HIV-infected CD4 T cells. Study in general: Isolated cells were CMV- and HIV-1 Gag-responding CD4+ T cells. Study-wide results and caveats: TCR oligoclonality correlated with proviral oligoclonality in the same sorted populations.

An overlapping HIV-1 Gag peptide pool stimulated these cells at 0.95 to 1 ug/peptide/mL. Memory cells lacking CD40L and CD69 with high CD45RO were sorted. Undetectable plasma HIV-1 RNA below 50 copies/mL lasted at least 4 years. Sequencing used immunoSEQ version 4 in survey mode. Template was genomic DNA at roughly 9.3 ng/uL, with up to 1 ug used per sample. TCRdb's copy holds only in-frame clones and misses some; the assay was immunoSEQ multiplex PCR. The sample shows 64,000 or so clones, roughly 75% of them seen only once. This clone was counted only a few times. Its antigen is unidentified. Per germline, CDR1 SGHNT and CDR2 YYREEE (reference sequence). Trimming removed 9 bases from V and 1 base from J, with 13 bases in between. This CDR3 comprises 13 residues.

The chain links TRBV5-4 to TRBJ1-1; D not certain. Here the sequenced sample was CD4+ T cells sorted from PBMCs after approximately 19-hour stimulation, taken from a patient who received antiretroviral therapy. The receptor comes from an adult man with HIV who was CMV-seropositive. CDR3 loop: CATQPGRNTEAFF. CDR3 nucleotides: TGTGCCACACAGCCCGGCAGGAACACTGAAGCTTTCTTT.